This T cell receptor beta chain was profiled in a study of shared clonotypes between healthy human individuals. The study's findings and limits: Researchers sampled only blood; tissue repertoires likely differ.

The input for sorted-subset replicate PCRs was approximately 190 ng DNA, tens of thousands of T cell genomes. Data came from immunoSEQ multiplex PCR; TCRdb stores just in-frame clones and leaves some out. Here the sample spans 950,000 to 1,100,000 clones, 75% being singletons. As regards this clone: Its target is unknown.

Trimming removed 3 bases from V and 0 bases from J, with 8 bases in between. Germline CDR1 is MNHNS and CDR2 is SASEGT. The CDR3 contains 14 residues. Each of the donors was a healthy adult who was HIV-negative and had not had a recent acute infection or vaccination. This sequence joins TRBV6-1 and TRBJ1-1; D gene unclear. Sequenced input: memory CD4+ T cells sorted from blood. This sample's subset: CD45RA-negative fraction. The TCR was taken from a man between 18 and 35 years old in good health. The CDR3 loop is CASSDRTLNTEAFF. In DNA form, the CDR3 reads TGTGCCAGCAGTGACAGAACTCTGAACACTGAAGCTTTCTTT.